Shown below are 11 T cell receptor beta chains from a single sample sequenced in a study of a mutant IDH1 vaccine in newly diagnosed glioma. The antigens these receptors bind are not known. Repertoires were generated with immunoSEQ multiplex PCR, while TCRdb's copy carries only in-frame clones and drops some. The profile covers 40,000 to 50,000 clones, with around 91% appearing a single time and less than 2% taken by the ten largest. Time point indicated: week 35, safety follow-up. Mutant IDH1 20-mer peptide, at 300 ug, made up each vaccine dose, with topical imiquimod. Sample: PBMCs, taken from a glioma patient whose treatment included an IDH1 peptide vaccine. The receptors originated from a man aged 40-55 years with glioma.

The chain has TRBV12-5 and TRBJ2-2, with D tentatively TRBD1 or TRBD2 (6 bases each). Germline-derived CDR1 and CDR2 are LGHNT and FRNRAP. Trimming cost V 2 bases and J 3 bases, with 16 bases left between them. This CDR3 has 17 residues. In DNA, the CDR3 is TGTGCTAGTGGTTTGTGGTCGGGGGCGGCTTACACCGGGGAGCTGTTTTTT. Protein product: CASGLWSGAAYTGELFF.

This chain links TRBV2 with TRBJ2-7; 10 bases align to TRBD1. The length of the CDR3 is 14 residues. J gave up 6 bases and V 6 bases, and 8 bases lay outside the gene matches. Germline V gene sequence: CDR1 SNHLY, CDR2 FYNNEI. The CDR3 protein is CASRMGTGEGEQYV. The CDR3 coding sequence is TGTGCCAGCAGGATGGGGACAGGGGAAGGCGAGCAGTACGTC.

The J gene is TRBJ2-5, the V gene TRBV5-6; 9 positions agree with TRBD1. Germline CDR1 reads SGHDT; CDR2 reads YYEEEE. The CDR3 length is 16 residues. Trimming at V came to 0 bases and at J to 1 base, leaving 4 bases not matched to a gene. CDR3 region: CASSLARQGVQETQYF. CDR3 DNA: TGTGCCAGCAGCTTGGCTAGACAGGGGGTCCAAGAGACCCAGTACTTC.

The chain joins TRBV27 to TRBJ2-3; no firm D call. The CDR3 loop spans 14 amino acids. Germline assignment: CDR1 MNHEY and CDR2 SMNVEV (reference sequence). V was pared by 3 bases and J by 5 bases, with 12 bases between. CDR3 sequence reads: CASSFLASKDTQYF. DNA of the CDR3: TGTGCCAGCAGTTTTCTTGCGTCGAAAGATACGCAGTATTTT.

The chain employs TRBV14 and TRBJ2-3, with 7 nucleotides matching TRBD2. The length of the CDR3 is 17 residues. The germline gives CDR1 SGHDN, CDR2 FVKESK. V lost 0 bases, J lost 5 bases, and 11 bases stayed unmatched. CDR3 bases: TGTGCCAGCAGCCAAGAGACCGGCCGGGGGGTCCAAGATACGCAGTATTTT. Its translation is CASSQETGRGVQDTQYF. The full variable domain, completed using reference TRBV14 and TRBJ2-3, is EAGVTQFPSHSVIEKGQTVTLRCDPISGHDNLYWYRRVMGKEIKFLLHFVKESKQDESGMPNNRFLAERTGGTYSTLKVQPAELEDSGVYFCASSQETGRGVQDTQYFGPGTRLTVL.

The chain links TRBV30 to TRBJ1-5; D is uncertain. With 1 base removed from V and 3 bases from J, the gap between germline ends came to 10 bases. Germline CDR1 and CDR2: GTSNPN and SVGIG (reference sequence). This CDR3 spans 14 amino acids. The CDR3 here is CAWSETADNQPQHF. The CDR3 coding sequence is TGTGCCTGGAGTGAGACGGCCGACAATCAGCCCCAGCATTTT.

This chain connects TRBV7-2 to TRBJ1-1; TRBD1 is a possible D gene (6 bases). V was cut by 5 bases and J by 1 base, with 11 bases left in between. This CDR3 is built from 14 residues. Germline V gene data show CDR1 as SGHTA and CDR2 as FQGNSA. CDR3 region: CASSPWTENTEAFF. The DNA of the CDR3 is TGTGCCAGCAGCCCCTGGACAGAGAACACTGAAGCTTTCTTT. The whole variable domain, filled in from reference TRBV7-2 and TRBJ1-1, reads GAGVSQSPSNKVTEKGKDVELRCDPISGHTALYWYRQSLGQGLEFLIYFQGNSAPDKSGLPSDRFSAERTGGSVSTLTIQRTQQEDSAVYLCASSPWTENTEAFFGQGTRLTVV.

The chain is built from TRBV10-3 and TRBJ2-3; TRBD2 agrees at 13 bases. The J segment lost 4 bases and the V segment lost 0 bases, leaving 4 bases of the junction unmatched. CDR3 length equals 17 residues. Germline V gene lookup returns CDR1 ENHRY and CDR2 SYGVKD. The CDR3 is CAISESLLAGGSDTQYF. CDR3 coding DNA: TGTGCCATCAGTGAGTCGTTACTAGCGGGAGGGTCAGATACGCAGTATTTT.

This rearrangement joins TRBV5-1 to TRBJ2-5, with 8 bases aligning to TRBD2. CDR3 length: 16 residues. Germline CDR1 and CDR2: SGHRS and YFSETQ. V shed 3 bases and J 0 bases; nucleotides not matched to a gene: 7. The CDR3 nucleotides read TGCGCCAGCAGCTCGGTACTAGCGGTGTACCAAGAGACCCAGTACTTC. It yields the protein CASSSVLAVYQETQYF. The full variable domain, with the rest looked up from reference TRBV5-1 and TRBJ2-5, is KAGVTQTPRYLIKTRGQQVTLSCSPISGHRSVSWYQQTPGQGLQFLFEYFSETQRNKGNFPGRFSGRQFSNSRSEMNVSTLELGDSALYLCASSSVLAVYQETQYFGPGTRLLVL.

The genes are TRBV20-1 and TRBJ1-4, with D unresolved. The CDR3 spans 11 residues. Germline V gene lookup returns CDR1 DFQATT and CDR2 SNEGSKA (reference sequence). V shed 6 bases and J shed 4 bases, with 6 bases lying between them. The CDR3 DNA is TGCAGTGCCGAGGGTAATGAAAAACTGTTTTTT. Amino acid sequence: CSAEGNEKLFF.

This sequence joins TRBV7-9 and TRBJ1-5; no clear D. Trimming took off 0 bases at V and 5 bases at J, with 8 bases between the two ends. CDR3 length equals 14 residues. Germline CDR1 SEHNR, CDR2 FQNEAQ (reference sequence). The CDR3 spells CASSLAAGDQPQHF. The CDR3 coding sequence is TGTGCCAGCAGCTTAGCTGCTGGCGATCAGCCCCAGCATTTT.